The 21 T cell receptor beta chains presented below share a single source sample, sequenced in a study of cytomegalovirus exposure and HLA in healthy donors. PCR was performed using 60 Vbeta and 13 Jbeta primers. This table comes from immunoSEQ multiplex PCR, and its TCRdb copy is limited to in-frame clones, with some not included. The table shows roughly 120,000 clones, with more than 65% occurring only once. Sample: PBMCs. These receptors all come from a woman between 55 and 75 years old in good health and CMV-seropositive.

This rearrangement joins TRBV27 to TRBJ2-2, with no clear D. This CDR3 has 12 amino acids. Trimming pared 6 bases from V and 5 bases from J, leaving 7 bases between. Germline V CDR1 and CDR2: MNHEY, SMNVEV (reference sequence). CDR3 in amino acids: CASRIVTGELFF. The DNA for the CDR3 is TGTGCCAGCAGAATAGTGACCGGGGAGCTGTTTTTT.

This clone was picked up a small number of times. J is TRBJ1-1 and V is TRBV18, with D tentatively TRBD1 (5 bases). CDR1 is KGHSH, CDR2 LQKENI, per germline. Trimming removed 6 bases from V and 4 bases from J, with 18 bases in between. There are 15 residues in the CDR3. This chain's CDR3 is CASSAGEERTTEAFF. CDR3 in DNA: TGTGCCAGCTCCGCGGGGGAAGAACGAACCACTGAAGCTTTCTTT.

The CDR3 sequence is CASNPPQGRDEQYF. The CDR3 bases are TGTGCCAGCAACCCCCCCCAAGGGCGGGACGAGCAGTACTTC. The chain employs TRBV21-1 and TRBJ2-7; the table assigns TRBD2, which was not confirmed against the DNA. TRBV21-1 is a recognized pseudogene. The CDR3 has 14 amino acids.

Comments on this clone: Other DNA sequences in the sample encode the same CDR3. The rearrangement uses TRBV7-9 and TRBJ1-1; 9 nucleotides agree with TRBD1. Germline V gene sequence: CDR1 SEHNR, CDR2 FQNEAQ (reference sequence). The V segment lost 5 bases and the J segment 5 bases; nucleotides outside the gene matches: 6. The CDR3 runs 14 residues. CDR3 loop: CASSLQGAGTEAFF. DNA for the CDR3: TGTGCCAGCAGCCTACAGGGGGCTGGAACTGAAGCTTTCTTT.

The V call is TRBV7-2, the J call TRBJ2-7, with unresolved D. This CDR3 is built from 13 residues. Germline V gives CDR1 SGHTA, CDR2 FQGNSA. V lost 4 bases and J 6 bases, leaving 13 bases between the germline ends. The CDR3 here is CASSSRIVVEQYF. The CDR3 DNA reads TGTGCCAGCAGCTCCCGAATAGTCGTCGAGCAGTACTTC.

This clone occurred a few times. The chain couples TRBV30 to TRBJ2-2; 11 positions match TRBD2. Germline V lookup: CDR1 GTSNPN, CDR2 SVGIG (reference sequence). The CDR3 spans 17 residues. V lost 0 bases and J lost 7; bases outside the gene matches: 10. CDR3 nucleotides: TGTGCCTGGAGTGTCCCGGGACTAGCGGAGCGGGTCGGGGAGCTGTTTTTT. Translated, it gives CAWSVPGLAERVGELFF.

The genes are TRBV5-1 and TRBJ1-1; unclear D gene. This CDR3 contains 17 residues. The ends were cut back, 0 bases at V and 1 base at J, with 16 bases in the middle. CDR1 is SGHRS, CDR2 YFSETQ, per germline. CDR3 region: CASSLGFQRRRNTEAFF. The CDR3 DNA sequence: TGCGCCAGCAGCTTGGGCTTCCAACGGAGGAGGAACACTGAAGCTTTCTTT.

Turning to this clone: A read error may account for a junction end that differs from germline. The chain links TRBV18 to TRBJ1-5; D perhaps matches TRBD1 (6 bases). The CDR3 is made up of 17 amino acids. In germline, CDR1 is KGHSH, CDR2 LQKENI. The CDR3 reads CASSPQGGSRSNQPQHF. DNA for the CDR3: TGTGCCAGCTCCCCACAGGGAGGGAGTAGGAGCAATCAGCCCCAGCATTTT.

Only a few counts were recorded for this clone. This chain links TRBV13 with TRBJ2-7; D perhaps matches TRBD1 (5 bases). The length of the CDR3 is 13 residues. Trimming took off 3 bases at V and 5 bases at J, with 11 bases between the two ends. CDR1 is PRHDT, CDR2 FYEKMQ, per germline (reference sequence). The CDR3 loop reads CASSLRRAHEQYF. The CDR3 DNA follows: TGTGCCAGCAGCTTGCGCAGGGCCCACGAGCAGTACTTC. The whole variable domain, remainder taken from reference TRBV13 and TRBJ2-7, is AAGVIQSPRHLIKEKRETATLKCYPIPRHDTVYWYQQGPGQDPQFLISFYEKMQSDKGSIPDRFSAQQFSDYHSELNMSSLELGDSALYFCASSLRRAHEQYFGPGTRLTVT.

The chain recombines TRBV18 with TRBJ1-6; D unclear. In germline, CDR1 is KGHSH, CDR2 LQKENI. Trimming left V 3 bases short and J 8 bases short, with 11 bases between. CDR3 size: 14 residues. CDR3 nucleotide sequence: TGTGCCAGCTCACCCGCTAGTCCGGATTCACCCCTCCACTTT. As protein: CASSPASPDSPLHF.

The genes are TRBV7-8 and TRBJ2-7; 7 bases line up with TRBD2. V gave up 1 base and J gave up 9 bases; unmatched junction bases: 9. The length of the CDR3 is 14 residues. Germline V gene lookup returns CDR1 SGHVS and CDR2 FQNEAQ. The CDR3 nucleotides read TGTGCCAGCAGCTTAGATGCATTGGCTAGCGGGCAGTACTTC. Its translation is CASSLDALASGQYF.

The gene calls are TRBV7-2 and TRBJ2-2; the match to TRBD1 covers 11 bases. The germline V gene encodes CDR1 SGHTA and CDR2 FQGNSA. The trim removed 4 bases at V and 5 bases at J, leaving 6 bases unmatched. The CDR3 has 16 residues. In DNA, the CDR3 is TGTGCCAGCAGCTCCGTCGGGACAGGGGGGACCGGGGAGCTGTTTTTT. Protein sequence: CASSSVGTGGTGELFF.

The genes are TRBV18 and TRBJ2-5, with TRBD2 matching 10 bases. The CDR3 length is 16 residues. CDR1 and CDR2 from the germline V gene are KGHSH and LQKENI. After removal of 2 bases from V and 3 bases from J, the junction contained 6 bases not matched to a gene. The CDR3 coding sequence is TGTGCCAGCTCACCAACGAGCCTAGCGGGGGAAGAGACCCAGTACTTC. Amino acids: CASSPTSLAGEETQYF.

The chain couples TRBV7-2 to TRBJ1-5; D not resolved. CDR3 size: 16 residues. The germline V gene has CDR1 SGHTA and CDR2 FQGNSA. V was trimmed by 1 base and J by 5 bases, leaving 15 bases between them. CDR3 protein: CASSLDNINTDQPQHF. CDR3 nucleotide sequence: TGTGCCAGCAGCTTAGATAACATTAACACCGATCAGCCCCAGCATTTT.

This chain connects TRBV4-3 to TRBJ2-1; 9 positions agree with TRBD2. In germline, CDR1 is LGHNA, CDR2 YSLEER. The V and J ends lost 0 bases and 4 bases, in that order; junction bases with no gene match: 4. The CDR3 spans 16 residues. CDR3 sequence (DNA): TGCGCCAGCAGCCAAGATTCAAGCGGGAGGTACAATGAGCAGTTCTTC. This encodes CASSQDSSGRYNEQFF.

In its sample, this clone was seen a few times. The rearrangement uses TRBV6-1 and TRBJ1-5; D gene ambiguous. Germline CDR1 is MNHNS and CDR2 is SASEGT. Trimming stripped 4 bases from V and 0 bases from J, with 10 bases between. The CDR3 extends over 15 amino acids. Here the CDR3 reads CASSALHLSNQPQHF. For the CDR3, the DNA is TGTGCCAGCAGTGCTTTACACCTTAGCAATCAGCCCCAGCATTTT.

This clone has a handful of counts. The genes are TRBV6-6 and TRBJ2-2; D perhaps matches TRBD1 (5 bases). Germline lookup yields CDR1 MNHNY and CDR2 SVGAGI (reference sequence). The V end was cut by 5 bases, the J end by 0 bases, with 13 bases between. The CDR3 runs to 16 residues. CDR3 nucleotide sequence: TGTGCCAGCAGTCGGATGGACACATCGAACACCGGGGAGCTGTTTTTT. Its translation is CASSRMDTSNTGELFF.

This chain joins TRBV5-1 and TRBJ1-5; TRBD1 might be the D (5 bases). Germline V gene sequence: CDR1 SGHRS, CDR2 YFSETQ. The CDR3 is made up of 15 amino acids. V gave up 5 bases and J gave up 0 bases, with 12 bases separating them. The CDR3 protein is CASRADTYSNQPQHF. CDR3 coding DNA: TGCGCCAGCAGGGCGGACACTTATAGCAATCAGCCCCAGCATTTT.

This chain uses TRBV5-5 with TRBJ2-2, with D maybe TRBD2 (5 bases). V was cut by 2 bases and J by 6 bases, with 11 bases left in between. CDR3 length equals 14 residues. In germline, CDR1 is SGHKS, CDR2 YYEKEE (reference sequence). The CDR3 sequence is CASSFGLSPGELFF. CDR3 DNA: TGTGCCAGCAGCTTCGGACTGTCACCCGGGGAGCTGTTTTTT.

The rearrangement joins TRBV2 to TRBJ1-1; D possibly corresponds to TRBD1 (5 bases). The CDR3 consists of 15 residues. Germline V gene data show CDR1 as SNHLY and CDR2 as FYNNEI. Trimming took off 7 bases at V and 2 bases at J, with 17 bases between the two ends. This CDR3 reads CASTSSGVINTEAFF. The CDR3 region has the DNA TGTGCCAGCACCTCCTCGGGGGTAATAAACACTGAAGCTTTCTTT.

The V gene is TRBV19, the J gene TRBJ1-1; 10 bases line up with TRBD1. Germline CDR1 LNHDA, CDR2 SQIVND (reference sequence). The J segment lost 0 bases and the V segment lost 5 bases, leaving 6 bases of the junction unmatched. There are 16 residues in the CDR3. CDR3 nucleotides: TGTGCCAGTAGTCCGCTGGGACAGGGGATGAACACTGAAGCTTTCTTT. This encodes CASSPLGQGMNTEAFF. The full variable domain, rest sourced from reference TRBV19 and TRBJ1-1, is DGGITQSPKYLFRKEGQNVTLSCEQNLNHDAMYWYRQDPGQGLRLIYYSQIVNDFQKGDIAEGYSVSREKKESFPLTVTSAQKNPTAFYLCASSPLGQGMNTEAFFGQGTRLTVV.